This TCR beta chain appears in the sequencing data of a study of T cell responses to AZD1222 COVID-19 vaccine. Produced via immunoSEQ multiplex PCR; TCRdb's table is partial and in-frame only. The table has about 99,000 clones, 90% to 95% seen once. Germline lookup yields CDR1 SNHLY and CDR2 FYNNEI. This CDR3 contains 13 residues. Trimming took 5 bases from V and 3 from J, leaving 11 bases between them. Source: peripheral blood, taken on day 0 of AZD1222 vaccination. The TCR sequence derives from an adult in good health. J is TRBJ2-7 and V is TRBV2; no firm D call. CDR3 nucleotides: TGTGCCAGCAGTAAAGACAAGATCTACGAGCAGTACTTC. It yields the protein CASSKDKIYEQYF.